The source of this T cell receptor beta chain is a study of T cells in Graves' hyperthyroidism and ophthalmopathy (dated by TCRdb to about 2019). As for the study more broadly: Peripheral blood was collected at initial diagnosis, before any treatment. Once sampling was done, hyperthyroidism patients were given methimazole at a starting dose of 30 mg daily, whereas ophthalmopathy patients were given high-dose intravenous methylprednisolone. Prospective prediction of ophthalmopathy was tested in an independent validation cohort of fewer than 20 hyperthyroidism patients and 17 patients who later progressed to ophthalmopathy. The study also compared thyroid tissue and blood T-cell repertoires from about 6 Graves' hyperthyroidism patients. For training and testing, the 100 or so patients in the discovery cohort were randomly divided in a 7:3 ratio. To identify TCR V-J signatures that set the groups apart, the researchers used a discovery cohort of 100 patients, made up of 40 to 45 with Graves' ophthalmopathy and 55 to 65 with stable Graves' hyperthyroidism. The paper describes TCR Vbeta CDR3 sequencing of some 130 peripheral blood samples, made up of about 41 ophthalmopathy patients, around 73 hyperthyroidism patients and roughly 17 progressor patients. What the study reported, not specific to this receptor: Blood samples also contained most of the expanded thyroid clonotypes (frequency above 0.001), which suggests that blood repertoires may reflect thyroid immune responses. A model built on a 13 V-J signature distinguished ophthalmopathy from stable hyperthyroidism, reaching around 90% sensitivity and 81.08% specificity in cross-validation and 80%/75% in testing. Sample size was not statistically predetermined, and investigators were not blinded to group allocation. In validation, the model predicted progression to ophthalmopathy with roughly 70% sensitivity and 72% to 75% specificity, a median of roughly seven months before onset.

The TCR beta CDR3 regions were amplified from RNA transcripts. A first-round RT-PCR of the TCR CDR3 used the HTBI primer set with the Qiagen OneStep RT-PCR kit. The libraries were constructed in a second round of multiplex PCR and then size-selected and purified. Sequencing of the libraries was done on an Illumina HiSeq2000 using paired-end 100 bp reads. For the original study's pipeline: Raw data were processed with SOAPnuke, discarding reads with adapters, uncalled bases, mean Phred below 15, or no exact constant-primer or identifier match. COPE v1.2.5 was used to merge the high-quality paired reads, and each unique nucleotide sequence was defined as a clonotype. MiTCR v1.1 was used to align clonotypes to the IMGT TRBV, TRBD and TRBJ reference segments. Analysis was restricted to V-J combinations with a frequency above 0.0001, which covered 98% to 99.2% of repertoires. A TCS score was defined as the ratio of F50 (clonal expansion) to E x V (chaos), with BLOSUM62-based TCRdist applied between CDR3 peptides within each V-J. Welch's t-statistics and random forest reduced 500 to 650 V-J features to 10 to 15, which were used in a naive Bayes classifier (R e1071). Starting from the raw public reads, TCRdb applied fastp trimming at Q25, assembled clones with MiXCR and retained in-frame beta chains. Identical CDR3 protein sequences are pooled into one entry, listed with their most common genes and DNA. The V and J calls here are based on TCRdb, not the publication. This sample holds over 200,000 distinct CDR3 sequences; 18% were observed only once. Of the sample, just under 45% falls within the top ten clones.

Comment on this clonotype: Its antigen has not been determined. A read error may account for a junction end that differs from germline.

Graves' hyperthyroidism was defined as stable when no progression to ophthalmopathy occurred over 18 months of follow-up. Hyperthyroidism patients were aged 18 to 65 years and newly diagnosed, with disease duration of less than 2 months. The study excluded patients with uncontrolled infections, other autoimmune diseases, pregnancy or lactation. Diagnoses relied on clinical symptoms, serum thyroxine and TRAb, thyroid ultrasound and orbital computed tomography. PBMCs were isolated from around 10 ml of fresh peripheral blood by Ficoll-Paque density gradient centrifugation. Total RNA was extracted with Trizol reagent, and quality was checked on an Agilent 2100 Bioanalyzer. According to the germline V gene, CDR1 reads SGHTA and CDR2 reads FQGNSA. Its CDR3 holds 16 amino acids, cysteine through phenylalanine. Solely the CDR3 DNA is kept, with 48 bases framed from the first base.

The source of this sequence is a man aged 35 to 55 with Graves' hyperthyroidism. Sequencing used blood. This chain is built from TRBV7-2 and TRBJ2-3, with 8 central nucleotides matching TRBD2. The CDR3 reads CASSFDGTSGVDTQYF. In nucleotides, the sequence is TGCGCCAGCAGCTTTGACGGGACTAGTGGTGTAGATACGCAGTATTTT.